This entry describes one T cell receptor beta chain. Antigen unknown. Anti-CD3/anti-CD28 beads served as a nonspecific positive control stimulus. Responding CD4+ T cells were sorted by upregulation of both CD40 ligand and CD69. The data stem from a study of persistence of HIV-infected CD4 T cells. This was the immunoSEQ version 4 assay in survey mode. Assay: immunoSEQ multiplex PCR; the TCRdb copy retains only in-frame clones and omits some. Seen here are roughly 48,000 clones, about 87% observed once, and the top ten hold 0.47%. General observations from the study: Antigen-responding cells were enriched for degenerate expanded CDR3beta sequences.

The J segment lost 9 bases and the V segment lost 6 bases, leaving 6 bases of the junction unmatched. The CDR3 contains 14 residues. Germline values: CDR1 SGHAT, CDR2 FQNNGV. The chain links TRBV11-2 to TRBJ2-6; 9 nucleotides line up with TRBD1. The sample in question was CD4+ T cells sorted from PBMCs after 18-hour stimulation, obtained from a patient who received antiretroviral therapy. This TCR was sampled from an adult woman with HIV who was CMV-seropositive. CDR3 in amino acids: CASSLGTGYNVLTF. The CDR3, as DNA: TGTGCCAGCAGTCTCGGGACAGGGTACAACGTCCTGACTTTC.